This T cell receptor (beta chain) was obtained from a study of shared clonotypes between healthy human individuals. At the level of the study: Plates per donor: three CD4 naive, three CD4 memory, two CD8 naive, one CD8 memory.

Recent acute infections and vaccinations were absent in the healthy HIV-negative adult donors. A single count supports this clone. Per the study methods: Without quality scores, immunoSEQ junctional reads could not be filtered like full-length reads. Assay: immunoSEQ multiplex PCR; the TCRdb copy retains only in-frame clones and omits some. V and J calls and clone size follow that table, whereas D and trimming were derived from the DNA. The sample lists 950,000 to 1,300,000 clones; more than 60% were seen once. V lost 4 bases and J lost 5, with 18 bases in between. Looked up from germline, CDR1 is SGHDT and CDR2 is YYEEEE. The CDR3 is 15 residues long.

This chain connects TRBV5-6 to TRBJ2-5; weak D call: TRBD1 (8 bases). Source material: memory CD4+ T cells sorted from blood. Subset of the sample: CD45RA-negative fraction. The TCR comes from a man younger than 30 in good health. The CDR3 bases are TGTGCCAGCAGCATGGACACAGGGGGAGGGGAGACCCAGTACTTC. It specifies CASSMDTGGGETQYF.